The clone carrying this T cell receptor beta chain is a singleton in its sample. The antigen is unknown. This entry comes from a study of T cell responses to AZD1222 COVID-19 vaccine. As for the study in general: Timing groups of about 4 and about 12 weeks for second doses were pooled. General study findings and limits: After the peak T cell response, and only then, were repertoires sampled. Recipients of two AZD1222 doses showed rising Spike-specific TCR breadth and depth. Donors in the cohort were predominantly white British and more often female, and clonal diversity was possibly underestimated.

Assay: immunoSEQ multiplex PCR; the TCRdb copy retains only in-frame clones and omits some. The sample has about 130,000 clones, approximately 94% seen once. This CDR3 is built from 13 residues. The V and J ends lost 6 bases and 5 bases, in that order; junction bases with no gene match: 3. Per the germline V gene, CDR1 is MNHEY and CDR2 is SVGAGI. The sample was peripheral blood, taken on day 0 of AZD1222 vaccination. This chain connects TRBV6-5 to TRBJ1-2, with TRBD1 matching 10 bases. This sequence originates from an adult in good health. The CDR3 loop reads CASRSGQGYGYTF. CDR3 in DNA: TGTGCCAGCAGGTCGGGACAGGGGTATGGCTACACCTTC.